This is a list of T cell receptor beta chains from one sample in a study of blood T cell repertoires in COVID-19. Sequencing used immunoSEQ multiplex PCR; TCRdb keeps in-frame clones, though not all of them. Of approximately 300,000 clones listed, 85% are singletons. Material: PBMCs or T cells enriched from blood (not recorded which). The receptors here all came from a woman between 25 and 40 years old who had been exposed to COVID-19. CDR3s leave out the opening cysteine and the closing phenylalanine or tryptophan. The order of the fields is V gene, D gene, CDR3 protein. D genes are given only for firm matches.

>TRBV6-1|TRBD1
ASSEQGATYEQY
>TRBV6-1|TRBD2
ASSESLAEETQY
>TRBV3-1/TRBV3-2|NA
ASNPRMSNYGYT
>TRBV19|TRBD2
ASSPLRERTGETQY
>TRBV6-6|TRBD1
ASIMGQGHSYEQY
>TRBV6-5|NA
ASSYRPGYEQY
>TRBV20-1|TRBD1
SARTGAQY
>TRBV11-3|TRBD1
ASSPDRDNEQF
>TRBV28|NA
ASSLQATGELF
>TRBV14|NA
ASSRTPLSV
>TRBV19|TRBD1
ASRRQGTNYGYT
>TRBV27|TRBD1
ASSPKGTGNSPLH
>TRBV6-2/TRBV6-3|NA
ASSYQGGTDTQY
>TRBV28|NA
ASSLGGGTYEQY
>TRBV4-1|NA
ASSQMGVYYEQY